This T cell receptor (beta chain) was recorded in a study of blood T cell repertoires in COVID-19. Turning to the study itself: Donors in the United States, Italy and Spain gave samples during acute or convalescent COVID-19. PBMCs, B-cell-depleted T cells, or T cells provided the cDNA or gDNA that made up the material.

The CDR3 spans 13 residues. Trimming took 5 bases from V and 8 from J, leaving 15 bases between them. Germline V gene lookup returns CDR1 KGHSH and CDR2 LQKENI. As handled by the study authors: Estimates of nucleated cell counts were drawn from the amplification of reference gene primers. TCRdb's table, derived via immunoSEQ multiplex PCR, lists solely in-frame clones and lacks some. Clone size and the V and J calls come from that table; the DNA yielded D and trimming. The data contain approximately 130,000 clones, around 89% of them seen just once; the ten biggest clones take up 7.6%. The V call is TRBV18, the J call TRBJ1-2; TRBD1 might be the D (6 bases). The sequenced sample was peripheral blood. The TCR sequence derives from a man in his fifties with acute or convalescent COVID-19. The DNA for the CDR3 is TGTGCCAGCTCAGGTCAGGGGAACGGCGGCTACACCTTC. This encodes CASSGQGNGGYTF. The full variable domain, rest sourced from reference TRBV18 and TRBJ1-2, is NAGVMQNPRHLVRRRGQEARLRCSPMKGHSHVYWYRQLPEEGLKFMVYLQKENIIDESGMPKERFSAEFPKEGPSILRIQQVVRGDSAAYFCASSGQGNGGYTFGSGTRLTVV.